This T cell receptor beta chain was retrieved from a study of shared clonotypes between healthy human individuals. From CD4+ cells came CD45RA+ naive and CD45RA-negative memory subsets. Clones were read by immunoSEQ multiplex PCR, and TCRdb kept only the in-frame ones, dropping some. The table has roughly 2 million clones, about 94% seen once. This clone was detected only once. Its target is unknown. The CDR3 spans 14 residues. Trimming left V 3 bases short and J 11 bases short, with 16 bases between. The germline gives CDR1 SNHLY, CDR2 FYNNEI. Study conclusions and caveats: Sample collection involved blood only; tissue repertoires are likely different.

The sequence derives from a man aged 18 to 29 in good health. The sequenced material came from naive CD4+ T cells sorted from blood. Subset here: CD45RA+ positively selected. The J gene is TRBJ1-4, the V gene TRBV2; D call uncertain. The CDR3 protein is CASSEVSAVRKLFF. The CDR3 DNA is TGTGCCAGCAGTGAGGTGTCAGCGGTAAGGAAACTGTTTTTT.